These T cell receptor beta chains were read from a single sample in a study of blood T cells in healthy people across ages. TCRdb fed the 5' RACE reads into MiXCR, producing one record per CDR3 protein. The sample carries about 1.1 million distinct CDR3 sequences, 35% to 40% recorded once. Sample: blood. The receptors were sampled from a man aged 18 to 35 in good health. CDR3s include the opening cysteine and the closing phenylalanine or tryptophan. The D gene is left open where the match is weak. Clone size is not always given. Where it is, it says once, few, many or a class for expanded clones.

d_gene | j_gene | abundance | v_gene | CDR3aa | CDR3nt
- | TRBJ1-5 | few | TRBV20-1 | CSARDGTNHQPQHF | TGCAGTGCTAGAGATGGGACGAACCATCAGCCCCAGCATTTT
- | TRBJ1-1 | - | TRBV20-1 | CSARKPGQNTEAFF | TGCAGTGCTAGGAAACCCGGACAGAACACTGAAGCTTTCTTT
- | TRBJ1-5 | - | TRBV24-1 | CATSGHNNQPQHF | TGTGCCACCAGTGGACATAACAATCAGCCCCAGCATTTT
TRBD2 | TRBJ2-3 | - | TRBV13 | CASMTSITDTQYF | TGTGCCAGCATGACTAGCATAACAGATACGCAGTATTTT
- | TRBJ2-1 | - | TRBV19 | CASNPTLGYRNEQFF | TGTGCCAGTAATCCCACTTTAGGGTATAGGAATGAGCAGTTCTTC
- | TRBJ2-1 | - | TRBV5-1 | CASSVGLNNEQFF | TGTGCCAGCAGTGTAGGGCTAAACAATGAGCAGTTCTTC
- | TRBJ2-2 | - | TRBV5-6 | CASSFLPFGGPANTGELFF | TGTGCCAGCAGCTTTCTCCCCTTCGGGGGGCCTGCAAACACCGGGGAGCTGTTTTTT
- | TRBJ1-2 | few | TRBV6-6 | CASRQGIGYDGYTF | TGTGCCAGTCGTCAGGGAATCGGCTATGATGGCTACACCTTC
- | TRBJ1-6 | - | TRBV4-1 | CASSQLGRFYNSPLHF | TGCGCCAGCAGCCAGCTTGGACGGTTCTATAATTCACCCCTCCACTTT
- | TRBJ2-3 | - | TRBV6-4 | CASSPNSAGTDTQYF | TGTGCCAGCAGCCCGAACTCGGCGGGCACAGATACGCAGTATTTT
- | TRBJ2-3 | - | TRBV15 | CATSSKLAGGTDTQYF | TGTGCCACCAGCAGTAAGCTGGCAGGTGGCACAGATACGCAGTATTTT
- | TRBJ1-1 | few | TRBV6-5 | CASSYSNRATNTEAFF | TGTGCCAGCAGTTACTCGAACAGGGCAACGAACACTGAAGCTTTCTTT
- | TRBJ1-5 | - | TRBV28 | CASTLGTVNQPQHF | TGTGCCAGCACCCTCGGGACGGTCAATCAGCCCCAGCATTTT
- | TRBJ1-6 | - | TRBV20-1 | CSATGTHYNSPLHF | TGCAGTGCAACCGGGACACACTATAATTCACCCCTCCACTTT
- | TRBJ2-7 | few | TRBV12-3/TRBV12-4 | CASSSPGLARKHEQYF | TGTGCCAGCAGTTCGCCAGGGCTAGCGCGAAAGCACGAGCAGTACTTC
- | TRBJ2-1 | few | TRBV7-2 | CASSLAKATRKYHNEQFF | TGTGCCAGCAGCTTAGCCAAGGCGACTCGAAAGTACCACAATGAGCAGTTCTTC
TRBD1 | TRBJ2-1 | few | TRBV24-1 | CATSPRQGYEQFF | TGTGCCACCAGCCCTCGACAGGGGTATGAGCAGTTCTTC
- | TRBJ2-2 | - | TRBV5-5 | CASLTEIITGELFF | TGTGCCAGCCTGACGGAAATAATCACCGGGGAGCTGTTTTTT
TRBD1 | TRBJ2-5 | - | TRBV9 | CASSVVEGGYNEQYF | TGTGCCAGCAGCGTAGTAGAAGGGGGCTACAATGAGCAGTACTTC
TRBD1 | TRBJ2-4 | - | TRBV27 | CASSFYRGTKNIQYF | TGTGCCAGCAGTTTTTACAGGGGGACAAAAAACATTCAGTACTTC
TRBD2 | TRBJ2-1 | many | TRBV4-3 | CASSLAGEVNEQFF | TGCGCCAGCAGTTTAGCGGGGGAGGTCAATGAGCAGTTCTTC
- | TRBJ2-1 | - | TRBV11-2 | CASSLSHSTMKQFF | TGTGCCAGCAGCTTAAGCCACTCCACAATGAAGCAGTTCTTC
TRBD1 | TRBJ2-3 | few | TRBV29-1 | CSVESLDRDTDTQYF | TGCAGCGTTGAATCCTTGGACAGGGACACAGATACGCAGTATTTT
- | TRBJ2-2 | - | TRBV11-2 | CASSLVNQNTGELFF | TGTGCCAGCAGCTTAGTAAACCAAAACACCGGGGAGCTGTTTTTT
TRBD1 | TRBJ1-4 | few | TRBV6-5 | CASRAESGTGSEKLFF | TGTGCCAGCAGGGCCGAATCCGGGACAGGGAGTGAAAAACTGTTTTTT
- | TRBJ1-2 | few | TRBV21-1 | CASSRDVRPKERFNYGYTF | TGTGCCAGCAGCCGGGACGTGAGACCGAAGGAAAGATTTAACTATGGCTACACCTTC
TRBD1 | TRBJ1-4 | - | TRBV5-5 | CASSFAGGGNEKLFF | TGTGCCAGCAGCTTCGCAGGGGGCGGTAATGAAAAACTGTTTTTT
TRBD2 | TRBJ2-1 | - | TRBV3-1 | CASSLQPSGGQFF | TGTGCCAGCAGCCTCCAGCCTAGCGGGGGACAGTTCTTC
TRBD1 | TRBJ2-1 | few | TRBV7-9 | CASSQYDFGTGIDNEQFF | TGTGCCAGCAGCCAATACGATTTCGGGACAGGGATCGACAATGAGCAGTTCTTC
- | TRBJ2-5 | few | TRBV11-2 | CASSFSPGVYNEQYF | TGTGCCAGCAGCTTTTCCCCAGGGGTCTACAATGAGCAGTACTTC
- | TRBJ1-6 | few | TRBV12-3/TRBV12-4 | CASSFLSQGNSPLHF | TGTGCCAGCAGTTTTCTTTCGCAGGGTAATTCACCCCTCCACTTT
TRBD1 | TRBJ1-1 | - | TRBV20-1 | CSARDFGTGNTEAFF | TGCAGTGCTAGAGATTTTGGGACAGGGAACACTGAAGCTTTCTTT
- | TRBJ1-5 | once | TRBV27 | CASSAGTNSNQPQHF | TGTGCCAGCAGTGCCGGGACAAATAGCAATCAGCCCCAGCATTTT
TRBD2 | TRBJ2-3 | - | TRBV13 | CAQRLAGRETQYF | TGTGCCCAGAGGCTAGCGGGGAGGGAGACGCAGTATTTT
- | TRBJ1-2 | - | TRBV7-2 | CASSTGTETLYGYTF | TGTGCCAGCAGCACTGGGACGGAAACACTCTATGGCTACACCTTC
TRBD1 | TRBJ2-1 | - | TRBV5-1 | CASSSSDRGRYNGQFF | TGCGCCAGCAGCTCATCAGACAGGGGACGCTACAATGGGCAGTTCTTC
- | TRBJ2-6 | - | TRBV6-6 | CASQSSNRVAGANVLTF | TGTGCCAGCCAAAGCTCTAACAGGGTAGCCGGGGCCAACGTCCTGACTTTC
- | TRBJ2-1 | - | TRBV9 | CASSVEGNGGSYNEQFF | TGTGCCAGCAGCGTAGAAGGGAACGGGGGCTCCTACAATGAGCAGTTCTTC
TRBD1 | TRBJ2-3 | - | TRBV12-3/TRBV12-4 | CASSFLAGTGRITSTDTQYF | TGTGCCAGCAGTTTTTTAGCCGGGACAGGGAGAATTACTAGCACAGATACGCAGTATTTT
- | TRBJ1-1 | few | TRBV20-1 | CSATDGAEAFF | TGCAGTGCAACGGACGGAGCTGAAGCTTTCTTT
TRBD2 | TRBJ2-1 | - | TRBV4-1 | CASSQGTSASSYNEQFF | TGCGCCAGCAGCCAAGGGACTAGCGCTAGCTCCTACAATGAGCAGTTCTTC
TRBD2 | TRBJ2-3 | - | TRBV4-2 | CASSRAGWDSGGAPSTDTQYF | TGTGCCAGCAGCCGAGCAGGGTGGGATAGCGGGGGGGCCCCTAGCACAGATACGCAGTATTTT
- | TRBJ2-3 | - | TRBV6-1 | CASSDWGGNTDTQYF | TGTGCCAGCAGTGATTGGGGGGGCAACACAGATACGCAGTATTTT
TRBD1 | TRBJ1-6 | few | TRBV2 | CASSAEGARNSPLHF | TGTGCCAGCAGTGCTGAGGGGGCAAGAAATTCACCCCTCCACTTT
TRBD1 | TRBJ1-3 | - | TRBV7-2 | CASSLTGTGTGNTIYF | TGTGCCAGCAGCCTCACCGGGACAGGAACGGGAAACACCATATATTTT
- | TRBJ1-2 | - | TRBV6-1 | CASRPRHITNYGYTF | TGTGCCAGCCGTCCGCGGCACATCACTAACTATGGCTACACCTTC
- | TRBJ1-1 | few | TRBV7-2 | CASSLGGGRRTEAFF | TGTGCCAGCAGCTTGGGGGGGGGGCGTCGGACTGAAGCTTTCTTT
- | TRBJ1-1 | - | TRBV20-1 | CSARWGSNTEAFF | TGCAGTGCTAGATGGGGTTCGAACACTGAAGCTTTCTTT
- | TRBJ2-1 | few | TRBV9 | CASSVGDDEQFF | TGTGCCAGCAGCGTTGGAGACGATGAGCAGTTCTTC
- | TRBJ2-2 | - | TRBV2 | CARSAPDGSTGELFF | TGTGCCAGATCAGCCCCCGACGGCAGCACCGGGGAGCTGTTTTTT